This is a list of T cell receptor beta chains from one sample in a study of T cells after posttransplantation cyclophosphamide. Assay: immunoSEQ multiplex PCR; the TCRdb copy retains only in-frame clones and omits some. Listed for the sample are some 7,900 clones, none seen a single time. The source was PBMCs, collected after an allogeneic stem cell transplant with post-transplant cyclophosphamide. Receptor source: a male patient aged 25-45 years who received an allogeneic stem cell transplant from an unrelated donor, was CMV-positive, and had acute and chronic GVHD. A share of the T cells may be of graft donor origin. Both conserved end residues are part of each CDR3. Fields, in order: J gene, D gene, V gene, clone size, CDR3 protein, CDR3 DNA. D genes are given only for firm matches. The size entry gives once, few or many counts, or a class when the clone is expanded.

TRBJ1-1 TRBD1 TRBV7-9 many CASSWGQANTEAFF TGTGCCAGCAGCTGGGGACAGGCGAACACTGAAGCTTTCTTT
TRBJ1-2 NA TRBV6-1 medium-sized CASSEGPDRYYGYTF TGTGCCAGCAGTGAAGGCCCTGACAGGTACTATGGCTACACCTTC
TRBJ1-2 NA TRBV12-3/TRBV12-4 many CASSPVLGLANYGYTF TGTGCCAGCAGTCCTGTTCTGGGCTTAGCTAACTATGGCTACACCTTC
TRBJ2-7 TRBD2 TRBV6-5 medium-sized CASSGLAGSSYEQYF TGTGCCAGCAGCGGACTAGCGGGGAGCTCCTACGAGCAGTACTTC
TRBJ2-7 NA TRBV12-3/TRBV12-4 many CASSPGYEQYF TGTGCCAGCAGTCCGGGCTACGAGCAGTACTTC
TRBJ1-4 NA TRBV4-3 many CASSQGRGGEKLFF TGCGCCAGCAGCCAAGGGAGGGGGGGTGAAAAACTGTTTTTT
TRBJ2-1 NA TRBV7-9 medium-sized CASSDGVSLNEQFF TGTGCCAGCAGCGACGGGGTTTCCCTAAATGAGCAGTTCTTC
TRBJ2-5 TRBD2 TRBV7-2 many CASSPGLAKETQYF TGTGCCAGCAGCCCCGGACTAGCGAAAGAGACCCAGTACTTC
TRBJ2-7 TRBD1 TRBV12-3/TRBV12-4 many CASSFWTGTDEQYF TGTGCCAGCAGCTTCTGGACAGGGACGGACGAGCAGTACTTC
TRBJ2-2 NA TRBV18 many CASSPTGPESTGELFF TGTGCCAGCTCCCCTACAGGACCCGAGAGCACCGGGGAGCTGTTTTTT
TRBJ2-2 NA TRBV5-1 many CASSAGQNTGELFF TGCGCCAGCAGCGCGGGACAGAACACCGGGGAGCTGTTTTTT
TRBJ2-1 TRBD2 TRBV11-2 many CASSSTSGDRNEQFF TGTGCCAGCAGCTCCACTAGCGGAGACCGCAATGAGCAGTTCTTC
TRBJ2-3 TRBD2 TRBV19 many CASSPKRGNTDTQYF TGTGCCAGTAGTCCGAAGCGGGGGAACACAGATACGCAGTATTTT
TRBJ2-7 TRBD1 TRBV6-6 many CASSIGQGVYEQYF TGTGCCAGCAGTATCGGACAGGGGGTCTACGAGCAGTACTTC